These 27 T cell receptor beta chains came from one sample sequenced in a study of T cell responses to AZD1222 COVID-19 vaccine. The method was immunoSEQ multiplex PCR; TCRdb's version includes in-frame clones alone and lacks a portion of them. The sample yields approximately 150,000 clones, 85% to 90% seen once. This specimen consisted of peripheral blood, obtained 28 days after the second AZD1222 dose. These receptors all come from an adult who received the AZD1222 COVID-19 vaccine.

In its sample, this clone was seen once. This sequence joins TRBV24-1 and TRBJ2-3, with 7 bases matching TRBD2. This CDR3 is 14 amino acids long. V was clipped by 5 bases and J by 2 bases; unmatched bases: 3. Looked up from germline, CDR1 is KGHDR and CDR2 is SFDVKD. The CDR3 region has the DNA TGTGCCACCAGTGGGGGGGGGAACACAGATACGCAGTATTTT. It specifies CATSGGGNTDTQYF.

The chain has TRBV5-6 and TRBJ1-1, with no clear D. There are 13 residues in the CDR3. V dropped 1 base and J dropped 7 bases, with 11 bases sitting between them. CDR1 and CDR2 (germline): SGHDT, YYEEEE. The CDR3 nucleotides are TGTGCCAGCAGCTTGTATTTCGGGAGTGAAGCTTTCTTT. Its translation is CASSLYFGSEAFF. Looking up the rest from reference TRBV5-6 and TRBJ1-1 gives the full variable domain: DAGVTQSPTHLIKTRGQQVTLRCSPKSGHDTVSWYQQALGQGPQFIFQYYEEEERQRGNFPDRFSGHQFPNYSSELNVNALLLGDSALYLCASSLYFGSEAFFGQGTRLTVV.

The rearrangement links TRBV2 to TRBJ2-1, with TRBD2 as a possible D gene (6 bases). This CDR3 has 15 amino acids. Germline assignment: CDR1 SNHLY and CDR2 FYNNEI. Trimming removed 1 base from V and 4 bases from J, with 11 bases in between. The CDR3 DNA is TGTGCCAGCAGTGAAGGTGGCGGGGATTACAATGAGCAGTTCTTC. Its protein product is CASSEGGGDYNEQFF.

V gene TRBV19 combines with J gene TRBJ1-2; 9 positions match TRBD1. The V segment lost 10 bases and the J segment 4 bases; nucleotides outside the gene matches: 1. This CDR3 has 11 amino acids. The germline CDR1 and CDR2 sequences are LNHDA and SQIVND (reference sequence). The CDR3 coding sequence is TGTGCCACGGACAGGGGCTATGGCTACACCTTC. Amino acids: CATDRGYGYTF.

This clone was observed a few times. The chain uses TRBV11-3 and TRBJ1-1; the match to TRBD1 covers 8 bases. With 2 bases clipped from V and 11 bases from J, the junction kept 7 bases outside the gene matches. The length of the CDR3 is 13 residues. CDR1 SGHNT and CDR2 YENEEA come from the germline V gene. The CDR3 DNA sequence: TGTGCCAGCAGCTTAAACAGGGGGGAAGATGCTTTCTTT. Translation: CASSLNRGEDAFF.

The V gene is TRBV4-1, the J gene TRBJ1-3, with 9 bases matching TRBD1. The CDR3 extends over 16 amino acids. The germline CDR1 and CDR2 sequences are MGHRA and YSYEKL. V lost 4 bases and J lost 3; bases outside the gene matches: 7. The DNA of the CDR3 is TGCGCCAGCAGCCTCGGGACAGGGTCTCGTGGAAACACCATATATTTT. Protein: CASSLGTGSRGNTIYF.

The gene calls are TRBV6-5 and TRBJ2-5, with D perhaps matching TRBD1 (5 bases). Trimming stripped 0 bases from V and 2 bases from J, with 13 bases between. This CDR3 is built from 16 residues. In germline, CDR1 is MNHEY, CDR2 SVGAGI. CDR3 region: CASSYSTQNRQETQYF. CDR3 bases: TGTGCCAGCAGTTACTCTACTCAGAACAGGCAAGAGACCCAGTACTTC.

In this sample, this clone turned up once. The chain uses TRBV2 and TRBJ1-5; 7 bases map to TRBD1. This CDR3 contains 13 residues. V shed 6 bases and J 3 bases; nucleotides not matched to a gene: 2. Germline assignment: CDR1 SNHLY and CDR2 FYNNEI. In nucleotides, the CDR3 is TGTGCCAGCAGGGGGACAGACAATCAGCCCCAGCATTTT. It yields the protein CASRGTDNQPQHF.

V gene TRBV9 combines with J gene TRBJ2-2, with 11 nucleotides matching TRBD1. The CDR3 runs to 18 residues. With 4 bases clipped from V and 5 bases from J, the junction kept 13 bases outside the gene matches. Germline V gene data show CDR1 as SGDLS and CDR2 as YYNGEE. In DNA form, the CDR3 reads TGTGCCAGCAGCTTATTTCTTCCCGGGACAGGGGGTACCGGGGAGCTGTTTTTT. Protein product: CASSLFLPGTGGTGELFF. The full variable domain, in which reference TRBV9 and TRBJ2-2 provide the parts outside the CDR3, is DSGVTQTPKHLITATGQRVTLRCSPRSGDLSVYWYQQSLDQGLQFLIQYYNGEERAKGNILERFSAQQFPDLHSELNLSSLELGDSALYFCASSLFLPGTGGTGELFFGEGSRLTVL.

For the CDR3, the DNA is TGTGCCAGCAGTGCCCCGTTATGGCGGGGAAAATACAATGAGCAGTTCTTC. Translating gives CASSAPLWRGKYNEQFF. The chain links TRBV27 to TRBJ2-1; a possible D gene is TRBD2 (6 bases). The CDR3 sequence is 17 residues long. Germline lookup yields CDR1 MNHEY and CDR2 SMNVEV (reference sequence). The V end lost 5 bases, the J end lost 4 bases, and 21 bases lay between the germline ends.

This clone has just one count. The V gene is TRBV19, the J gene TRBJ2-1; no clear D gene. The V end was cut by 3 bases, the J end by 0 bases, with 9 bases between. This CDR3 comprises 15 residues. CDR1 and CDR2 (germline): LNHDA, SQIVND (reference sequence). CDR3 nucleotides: TGTGCCAGTAGTATGTCCAGGAGCTCCTACAATGAGCAGTTCTTC. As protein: CASSMSRSSYNEQFF.

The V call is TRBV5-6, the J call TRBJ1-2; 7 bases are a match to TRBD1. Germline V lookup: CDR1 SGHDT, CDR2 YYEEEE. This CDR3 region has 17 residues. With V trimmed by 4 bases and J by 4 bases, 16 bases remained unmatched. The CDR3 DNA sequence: TGTGCCAGCAGCCAGGGACAGAACGCCCTAAAACTCTATGGCTACACCTTC. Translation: CASSQGQNALKLYGYTF.

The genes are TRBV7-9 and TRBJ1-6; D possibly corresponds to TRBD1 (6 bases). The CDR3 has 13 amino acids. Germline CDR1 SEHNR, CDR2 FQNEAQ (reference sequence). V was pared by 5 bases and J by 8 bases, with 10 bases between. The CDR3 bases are TGTGCCAGCAGCCCCTCAGGGGATTCACCCCTCCACTTT. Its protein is CASSPSGDSPLHF.

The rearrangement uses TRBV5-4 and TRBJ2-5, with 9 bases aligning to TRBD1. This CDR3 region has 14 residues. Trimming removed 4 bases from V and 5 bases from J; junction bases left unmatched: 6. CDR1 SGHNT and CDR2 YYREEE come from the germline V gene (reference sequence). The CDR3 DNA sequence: TGTGCCAGCAGCGACAGGGGGGAGTTGGAGACCCAGTACTTC. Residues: CASSDRGELETQYF.

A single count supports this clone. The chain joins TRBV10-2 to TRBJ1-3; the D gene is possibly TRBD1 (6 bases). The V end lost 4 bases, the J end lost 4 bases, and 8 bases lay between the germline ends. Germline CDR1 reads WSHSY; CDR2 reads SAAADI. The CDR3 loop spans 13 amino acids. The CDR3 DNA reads TGCGCCAGCAGTGGGACAGACGGAAACACCATATATTTT. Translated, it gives CASSGTDGNTIYF.

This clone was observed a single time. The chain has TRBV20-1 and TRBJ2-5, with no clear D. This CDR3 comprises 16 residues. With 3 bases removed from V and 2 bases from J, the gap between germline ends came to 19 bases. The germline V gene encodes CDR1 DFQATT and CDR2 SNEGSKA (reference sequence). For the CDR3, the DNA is TGCAGTGCTAGTTTTCTGGGATCTGTGGTGCAAGAGACCCAGTACTTC. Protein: CSASFLGSVVQETQYF.

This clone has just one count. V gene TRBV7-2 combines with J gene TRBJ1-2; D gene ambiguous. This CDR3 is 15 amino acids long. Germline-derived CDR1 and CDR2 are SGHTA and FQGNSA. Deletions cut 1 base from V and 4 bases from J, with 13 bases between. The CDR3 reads CASSLEPGSTYGYTF. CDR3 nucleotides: TGTGCCAGCAGCTTAGAGCCGGGGTCAACCTATGGCTACACCTTC.

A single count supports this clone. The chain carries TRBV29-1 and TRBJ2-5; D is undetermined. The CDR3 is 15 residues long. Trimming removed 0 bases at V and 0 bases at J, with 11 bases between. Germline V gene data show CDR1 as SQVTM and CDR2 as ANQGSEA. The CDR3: CSVEDRSKYQETQYF. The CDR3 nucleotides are TGCAGCGTTGAAGATCGAAGCAAGTACCAAGAGACCCAGTACTTC.

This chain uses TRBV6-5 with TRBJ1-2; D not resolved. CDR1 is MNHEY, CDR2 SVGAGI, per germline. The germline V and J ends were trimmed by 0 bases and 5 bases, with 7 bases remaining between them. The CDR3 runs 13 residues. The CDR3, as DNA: TGTGCCAGCAGTTACTCTTTCGATTATGGCTACACCTTC. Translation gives CASSYSFDYGYTF.

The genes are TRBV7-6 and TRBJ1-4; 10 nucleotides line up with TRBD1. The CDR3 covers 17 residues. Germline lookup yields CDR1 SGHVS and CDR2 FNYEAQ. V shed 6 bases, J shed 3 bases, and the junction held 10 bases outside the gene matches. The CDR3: CASRSGTGVSANEKLFF. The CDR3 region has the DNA TGTGCCAGCAGATCCGGGACAGGGGTGTCAGCTAATGAAAAACTGTTTTTT.

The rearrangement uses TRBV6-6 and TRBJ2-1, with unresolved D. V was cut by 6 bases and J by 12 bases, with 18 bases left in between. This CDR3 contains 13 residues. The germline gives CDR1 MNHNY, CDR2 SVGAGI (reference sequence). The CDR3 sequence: CASRLHKGPGQFF. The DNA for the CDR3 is TGTGCCAGCAGGCTTCACAAGGGTCCCGGGCAGTTCTTC.

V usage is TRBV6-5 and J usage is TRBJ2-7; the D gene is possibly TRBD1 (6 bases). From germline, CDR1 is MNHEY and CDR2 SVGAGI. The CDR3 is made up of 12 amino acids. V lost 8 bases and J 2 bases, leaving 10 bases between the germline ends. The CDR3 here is CASRDNPYEQYF. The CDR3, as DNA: TGTGCCAGCCGGGACAACCCCTACGAGCAGTACTTC.

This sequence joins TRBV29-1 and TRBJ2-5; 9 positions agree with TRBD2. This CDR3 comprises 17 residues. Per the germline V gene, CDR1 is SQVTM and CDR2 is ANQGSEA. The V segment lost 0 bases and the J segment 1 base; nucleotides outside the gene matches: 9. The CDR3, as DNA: TGCAGCGTTGAAGATAGGGGCGGGGGGGCCCCCCAAGAGACCCAGTACTTC. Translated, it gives CSVEDRGGGAPQETQYF.

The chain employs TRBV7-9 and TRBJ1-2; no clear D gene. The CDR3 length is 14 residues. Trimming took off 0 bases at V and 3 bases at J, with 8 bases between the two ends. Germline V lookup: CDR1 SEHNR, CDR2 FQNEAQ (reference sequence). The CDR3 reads CASSLAPTDYGYTF. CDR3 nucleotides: TGTGCCAGCAGCTTAGCGCCTACCGACTATGGCTACACCTTC.

CDR3 DNA sequence: TGTGCCTGGAGTGAGGGAGACAGAAATCAGCCCCAGCATTTT. It is translated as CAWSEGDRNQPQHF. The chain carries TRBV30 and TRBJ1-5; a weak D match, TRBD1 (5 bases). The CDR3 is 14 residues long. From germline, CDR1 is GTSNPN and CDR2 SVGIG (reference sequence). Trimming stripped 1 base from V and 4 bases from J, with 11 bases between.

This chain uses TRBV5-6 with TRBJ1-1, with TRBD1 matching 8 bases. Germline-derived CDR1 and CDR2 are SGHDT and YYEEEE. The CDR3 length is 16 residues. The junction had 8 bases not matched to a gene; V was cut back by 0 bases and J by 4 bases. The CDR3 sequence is CASSLVGQGESTEAFF. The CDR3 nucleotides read TGTGCCAGCAGCTTGGTCGGACAGGGAGAGTCCACTGAAGCTTTCTTT.

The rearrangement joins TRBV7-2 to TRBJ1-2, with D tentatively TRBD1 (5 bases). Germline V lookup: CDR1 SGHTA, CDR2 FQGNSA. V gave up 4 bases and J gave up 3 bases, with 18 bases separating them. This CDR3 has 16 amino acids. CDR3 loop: CASSSRRGKDDYGYTF. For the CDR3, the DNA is TGTGCCAGCAGCTCCCGCCGGGGCAAGGACGACTATGGCTACACCTTC. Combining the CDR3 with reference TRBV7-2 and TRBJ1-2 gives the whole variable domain GAGVSQSPSNKVTEKGKDVELRCDPISGHTALYWYRQSLGQGLEFLIYFQGNSAPDKSGLPSDRFSAERTGGSVSTLTIQRTQQEDSAVYLCASSSRRGKDDYGYTFGSGTRLTVV.